There are a few counts of the clone carrying this T cell receptor beta chain. This specimen belongs to a study of blood T cell repertoires in COVID-19. On the study more broadly: The origin of the acute and convalescent COVID-19 samples was the United States, Italy and Spain.

Sequencing was performed with immunoSEQ multiplex PCR; in TCRdb, only in-frame clones are kept and a portion is missing. The profile shows about 67,000 clones, about 89% of them singletons. The CDR3 covers 15 residues. The germline V gene has CDR1 MGHRA and CDR2 YSYEKL. V lost 4 bases, J lost 6 bases, and 18 bases lay in between. This receptor was taken from a man aged 45-65 years with active COVID-19. Sequenced: peripheral blood. This chain joins TRBV4-1 and TRBJ2-5; D is perhaps TRBD2 (6 bases). The CDR3 is CASSPGDLREKTQYF. The CDR3 nucleotides read TGCGCCAGCAGCCCCGGGGACTTGCGGGAAAAGACCCAGTACTTC.